The T cell receptor (beta chain) under discussion was sequenced for a study of immune heterogeneity within non-small cell lung tumors. The V end lost 6 bases, the J end lost 9 bases, and 13 bases lay between the germline ends. There are 12 residues in the CDR3. Germline V gives CDR1 LGHDT, CDR2 YNNKEL (reference sequence). Multiplex PCR relied on 32 V and 13 J primers to amplify TCR beta CDR3. TCRdb itself ran the multiplex PCR reads through MiXCR, one entry per CDR3 protein. The sample has 9,000 to 13,000 distinct CDR3 sequences; under 25% are singletons. The starting template was genomic DNA from bulk tumor, approximately 600 ng per sample. Primary tumors were biopsied several times each, far apart, intraoperatively. Undergoing curative surgery were patients whose non-small cell lung cancer was untreated and newly diagnosed.

The rearrangement joins TRBV3-1 to TRBJ2-3; D is unresolved. The sequence was obtained from a man between 60 and 75 years old with non-small cell lung cancer. The sequenced sample was lung tumor tissue. CDR3 coding DNA: TGTGCCAGCAGTTCAGGTTCCCCCACGCAGTATTTT. Its protein product is CASSSGSPTQYF.